This T cell receptor (beta chain) was profiled in a study of regulatory T cells in long-lasting Graves disease. Study-level background: Antithyroid drug exposure in newly diagnosed Graves' patients had lasted under 3 months. General study results and limits: Authors noted too few samples as a limitation.

This clonotype was detected many times. Antigen unknown. The TCR beta library used iRepertoire HTBI primers with Arm-PCR amplification of CDR3. TCRdb used MiXCR to reprocess the multiplex PCR reads, holding one entry per CDR3 protein. The data contain approximately 390,000 distinct CDR3 sequences, 15% to 20% of them singletons. Documented time point: newly diagnosed GD, antithyroid drugs for less than 3 months. With RNA extracted from PBMCs as input, the TCR library was made. V lost 4 bases and J 5 bases, leaving 16 bases between the germline ends. Germline assignment: CDR1 SGHRS and CDR2 YFSETQ. This CDR3 has 15 amino acids. This sample was shared with a second study, whose subject was T cells in Graves' hyperthyroidism and ophthalmopathy. This second report adds: The definition of stable Graves' hyperthyroidism was no ophthalmopathy progression within 18 months. HTBI primers drove first-round RT-PCR of the TCR CDR3.

The source material was peripheral blood mononuclear cells (PBMCs), sampled at new diagnosis, from a patient treated with antithyroid drugs. This clonotype was sampled from a woman between 18 and 29 years old with Graves disease. The chain joins TRBV5-1 to TRBJ2-1; D may be TRBD1 (5 bases). The CDR3 DNA follows: TGCGCCAGCAGCCCGGCAGGGTACAGTAACAATGAGCAGTTCTTC. Amino acid sequence: CASSPAGYSNNEQFF.